The clone carrying this T cell receptor (beta chain) was seen just once. This specimen belongs to a study of blood T cell repertoires in COVID-19. The overall study: COVID-19 samples collected from the United States, Italy and Spain covered acute and convalescent phases. PBMCs, B-cell-depleted T cells, or T cells were the source of the cDNA or gDNA that made up the material.

As originally analysed: Amplification from reference gene primers served as the basis for estimated nucleated cell counts. Clones were read by immunoSEQ multiplex PCR, and TCRdb kept only the in-frame ones, dropping some. The V and J calls and clone size were taken over from that table, and D and trimming were inferred from the DNA. The table shows some 200,000 clones, with 83% occurring only once. V was cut by 7 bases and J by 7 bases, with 14 bases left in between. The length of the CDR3 is 12 residues. Self-reported history from a screening survey and questionnaire set each donor's cohort. The chain employs TRBV12-3 or TRBV12-4 and TRBJ2-7; possibly TRBD2 for D (6 bases). This receptor was obtained from a woman in her forties or fifties who had been exposed to COVID-19. Source material: PBMCs or T cells enriched from blood (not recorded which). CDR3 protein: CASKSRTKEQYF. The CDR3 DNA reads TGTGCCAGCAAAAGTAGGACTAAGGAGCAGTACTTC.